Shown below are 16 T cell receptor beta chains from a single sample sequenced in a study of post-analysis software for immune sequencing data. General study results and limits: Among a handful of TRBV segments more frequent in patients than controls were TRBV5-6, TRBV5-1 and TRBV20-1.

Built from TCR beta cDNA, the libraries had unique molecular identifiers in them. In TCRdb, the PCR reads were re-called with MiXCR into one record per CDR3 protein. The sample lists 250,000 to 300,000 distinct CDR3 sequences, around 34% seen once, with around 5.2% in the top ten. Their antigens remain unidentified. The material sequenced was blood. These receptors were collected from a girl under 18 with multiple sclerosis.

This clonotype was picked up many times. This sequence joins TRBV28 and TRBJ2-4; no firm D call. CDR1 MDHEN and CDR2 SYDVKM come from the germline V gene. The CDR3 loop spans 17 amino acids. V was shortened by 2 bases and J by 1 base, with 15 bases between the two germline ends. CDR3 sequence (DNA): TGTGCCAGCAGTTTAACCTACAGATACGTGGCCAAAAACATTCAGTACTTC. This codes for CASSLTYRYVAKNIQYF.

To note about this clonotype: With a much larger clone just one base away, this may be a read error. The chain recombines TRBV5-1 with TRBJ2-1, with D perhaps given as TRBD1 or TRBD2 (5 bases each). The V end lost 5 bases, the J end lost 3 bases, and 12 bases lay between the germline ends. Germline V CDR1 and CDR2: SGHRS, YFSETQ. This CDR3 has 14 residues. The DNA for the CDR3 is TGCGCCAGCAGAGAGGCGAGGGGCTACAATGAGCAGTTCTTC. This encodes CASREARGYNEQFF.

Ten or more counts support this clonotype. CDR3 sequence: CASSPIAGGGSTDTQYF. CDR3 DNA: TGTGCCAGCAGTCCTATAGCGGGAGGCGGAAGCACAGATACGCAGTATTTT. The chain uses TRBV12-3 or TRBV12-4 and TRBJ2-3; 10 nucleotides line up with TRBD2. V gave up 5 bases and J gave up 0 bases; unmatched junction bases: 8. This CDR3 comprises 17 residues.

This clonotype was detected ten times or more. The chain combines TRBV12-3 or TRBV12-4 with TRBJ2-3; perhaps D is TRBD1 or TRBD2 (6 bases each). Trimming removed 6 bases at V and 8 bases at J, with 15 bases between. The CDR3 has 13 residues. The DNA of the CDR3 is TGTGCCAGCAGCCCTTTTGAGGGGGGTACGCAGTATTTT. This encodes CASSPFEGGTQYF.

In this sample, this clonotype turned up a few times. This rearrangement joins TRBV4-1 to TRBJ1-1, with TRBD1 identical over 7 bases. V was pared by 4 bases and J by 0 bases, with 8 bases of the junction left unmatched. The CDR3 covers 16 residues. Germline CDR1 MGHRA, CDR2 YSYEKL. In nucleotides, the CDR3 is TGCGCCAGCAGCCTTGGGACAGTGGGGATGAACACTGAAGCTTTCTTT. Translating it yields CASSLGTVGMNTEAFF.

This clonotype was seen only a few times. The junction and the germline gene differ at one end; a read error may be behind it. This chain joins TRBV9 and TRBJ2-1; a possible D gene is TRBD1 (5 bases). The germline CDR1 and CDR2 sequences are SGDLS and YYNGEE. The CDR3 is 13 residues long. The DNA for the CDR3 is TGTGCCGGCAGCCCAGGGCGAGGAAATGAGCAGTTCTTC. This codes for CAGSPGRGNEQFF.

In this sample, this clonotype turned up many times. The gene calls are TRBV5-8 and TRBJ2-3; no definite D call. Trimming shortened V by 6 bases and J by 1 base, and 12 bases separated the two germline ends. The CDR3 totals 14 residues. CDR1 is SGHTS, CDR2 YDEGEE, per germline. The CDR3 nucleotides read TGTGCCAGCATCAGGATGAGACGCACAGATACGCAGTATTTT. It encodes CASIRMRRTDTQYF.

This clonotype was observed many times. The V and J genes are TRBV20-1 and TRBJ2-3, with D unclear. V was cut by 1 base and J by 4 bases, with 18 bases left in between. The CDR3 covers 16 residues. From germline, CDR1 is DFQATT and CDR2 SNEGSKA (reference sequence). CDR3 sequence: CSARVTTASNADTQYF. In DNA form, the CDR3 reads TGCAGTGCTAGAGTTACGACCGCTAGTAACGCAGATACGCAGTATTTT.

The chain recombines TRBV28 with TRBJ1-3; 9 nucleotides match TRBD1. Germline lookup yields CDR1 MDHEN and CDR2 SYDVKM. Trimming cost V 5 bases and J 4 bases; bases outside gene matches: 6. CDR3 size: 15 residues. The CDR3 loop is CASSGTGRSGNTIYF. Written as DNA, the CDR3 is TGTGCCAGCAGTGGGACAGGGAGGTCCGGAAACACCATATATTTT.

The chain employs TRBV29-1 and TRBJ2-1; D gene unclear. The CDR3 contains 14 residues. Germline lookup yields CDR1 SQVTM and CDR2 ANQGSEA. V lost 6 bases to trimming and J lost 8 bases, with 20 bases between them. The CDR3 loop reads CSVSRPPVLDEQFF. For the CDR3, the DNA is TGCAGCGTATCCCGGCCACCTGTTTTAGATGAGCAGTTCTTC.

As to this clonotype: This could be a read error, since a much larger clone is one nucleotide away. Here the CDR3 reads CSAREENVGDEQFF. CDR3 DNA: TGCAGTGCTAGAGAGGAGAATGTCGGCGATGAGCAGTTCTTC. The chain combines TRBV20-1 with TRBJ2-1; D is undetermined. This CDR3 region has 14 residues. Germline V gene sequence: CDR1 DFQATT, CDR2 SNEGSKA (reference sequence). The V and J ends lost 0 bases and 8 bases respectively, with 14 bases between them.

This clonotype was observed at least ten times. This chain uses TRBV20-1 with TRBJ2-3; 7 bases map to TRBD2. The CDR3 totals 16 residues. Germline V gives CDR1 DFQATT, CDR2 SNEGSKA (reference sequence). Unmatched junction bases numbered 13, after V lost 5 bases and J lost 2 bases. The DNA for the CDR3 is TGCAGTGCTTTACCATTGCTAGCGGTAAACACAGATACGCAGTATTTT. Amino acid sequence: CSALPLLAVNTDTQYF.

This clonotype was seen only a few times. The V gene is TRBV15, the J gene TRBJ1-2, with 8 bases identical to TRBD1. The CDR3 sequence is 13 residues long. Per the germline V gene, CDR1 is LNHNV and CDR2 is YYDKDF (reference sequence). Unmatched junction bases numbered 5, after V lost 5 bases and J lost 6 bases. The CDR3, as DNA: TGTGCCACCAGCTTCATACAGGGGGATGGCTACACCTTC. It encodes CATSFIQGDGYTF.

This clonotype was picked up many times. V and J are TRBV7-2 and TRBJ1-1; D is possibly TRBD1 (6 bases). V was pared by 3 bases and J by 5 bases, with 22 bases between. Germline-derived CDR1 and CDR2 are SGHTA and FQGNSA. The CDR3 sequence is 17 residues long. CDR3 amino acids: CASSFRGPGRRGTEAFF. The CDR3 DNA is TGTGCCAGCAGCTTCAGGGGCCCGGGCCGTCGGGGTACTGAAGCTTTCTTT.

Ten or more counts support this clonotype. The rearrangement uses TRBV24-1 and TRBJ2-1; D assignment may be TRBD1 or TRBD2 (5 bases each). Germline CDR1 is KGHDR and CDR2 is SFDVKD. Trimming took 3 bases from V and 6 from J, leaving 11 bases between them. CDR3 length: 14 amino acids. The CDR3 nucleotides read TGTGCCACCAGTGATCCGGGACCGACCAATGAGCAGTTCTTC. Translated: CATSDPGPTNEQFF.

At least ten counts were recorded for this clonotype. This chain links TRBV19 with TRBJ1-6; the match to TRBD1 covers 8 bases. Germline V CDR1 and CDR2: LNHDA, SQIVND (reference sequence). This CDR3 is 13 amino acids long. With 9 bases clipped from V and 7 bases from J, the junction kept 5 bases outside the gene matches. The CDR3 DNA reads as TGTGCCAGCAGGGACAGGCGGAATTCACCCCTCCACTTT. Residues: CASRDRRNSPLHF.